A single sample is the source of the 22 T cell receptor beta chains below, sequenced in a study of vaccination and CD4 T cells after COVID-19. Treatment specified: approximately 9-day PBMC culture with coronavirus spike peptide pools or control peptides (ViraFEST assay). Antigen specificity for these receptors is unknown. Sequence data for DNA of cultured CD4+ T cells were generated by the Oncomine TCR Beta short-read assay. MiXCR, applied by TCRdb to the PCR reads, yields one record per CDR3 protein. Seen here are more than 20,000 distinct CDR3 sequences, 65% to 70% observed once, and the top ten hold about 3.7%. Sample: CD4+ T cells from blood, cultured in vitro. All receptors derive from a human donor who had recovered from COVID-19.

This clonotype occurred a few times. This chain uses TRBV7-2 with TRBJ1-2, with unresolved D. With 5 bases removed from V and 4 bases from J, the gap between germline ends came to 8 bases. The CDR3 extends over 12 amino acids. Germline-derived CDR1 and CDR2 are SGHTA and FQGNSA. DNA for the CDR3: TGTGCCAGCAGCGCCTTAGGCTATGGCTACACCTTC. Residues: CASSALGYGYTF.

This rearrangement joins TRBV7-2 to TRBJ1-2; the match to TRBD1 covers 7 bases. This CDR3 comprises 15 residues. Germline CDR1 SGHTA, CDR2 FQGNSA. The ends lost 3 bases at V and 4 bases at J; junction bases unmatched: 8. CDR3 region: CASSLGGQTTYGYTF. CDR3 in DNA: TGTGCCAGCAGCTTGGGGGGACAGACGACCTATGGCTACACCTTC.

The CDR3 bases are TGCGGACTGTATAATAGCGGTTGGGGGAATGAGCAGTTCTTC. Protein: CGLYNSGWGNEQFF. This chain connects TRBV20-1 to TRBJ2-1; a weak D match, TRBD2 (6 bases). This CDR3 has 14 residues. Germline V gives CDR1 DFQATT, CDR2 SNEGSKA (reference sequence).

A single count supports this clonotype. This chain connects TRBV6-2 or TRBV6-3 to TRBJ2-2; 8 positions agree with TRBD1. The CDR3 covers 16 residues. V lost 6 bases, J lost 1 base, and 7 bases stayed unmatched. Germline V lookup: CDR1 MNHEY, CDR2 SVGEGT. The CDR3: CASRHGGTGNTGELFF. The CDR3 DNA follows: TGTGCCAGCAGACACGGAGGGACAGGGAACACCGGGGAGCTGTTTTTT.

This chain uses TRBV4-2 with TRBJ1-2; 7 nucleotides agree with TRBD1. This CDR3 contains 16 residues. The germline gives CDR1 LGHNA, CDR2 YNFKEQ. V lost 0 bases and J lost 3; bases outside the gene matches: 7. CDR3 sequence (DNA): TGTGCCAGCAGCCAAGATCGGGGGACAGAATACTATGGCTACACCTTC. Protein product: CASSQDRGTEYYGYTF.

The DNA for the CDR3 is TGTGCCAGCAGCCGGACAGGGAGCACAGATACGCAGTATTTT. This sequence encodes CASSRTGSTDTQYF. This chain links TRBV5-4 with TRBJ2-3, with 8 bases lining up with TRBD1. CDR1 is SGHNT and CDR2 is YYREEE in the germline V gene (reference sequence). The CDR3 is 14 amino acids. Trimming took 4 bases from V and 0 from J; bases not matched to a gene: 1.

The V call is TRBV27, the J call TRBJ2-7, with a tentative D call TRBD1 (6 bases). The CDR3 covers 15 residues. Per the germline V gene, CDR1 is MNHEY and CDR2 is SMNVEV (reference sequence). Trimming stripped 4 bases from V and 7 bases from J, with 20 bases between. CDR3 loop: CASSYTGWARGEQYF. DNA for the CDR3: TGTGCCAGCAGTTACACAGGGTGGGCCAGAGGGGAGCAGTACTTC.

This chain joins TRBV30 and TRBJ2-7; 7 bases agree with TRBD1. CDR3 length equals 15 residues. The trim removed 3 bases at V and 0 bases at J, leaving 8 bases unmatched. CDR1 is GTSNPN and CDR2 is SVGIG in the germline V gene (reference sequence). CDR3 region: CAWRTPTGSSYEQYF. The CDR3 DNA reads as TGTGCCTGGAGAACCCCGACAGGGAGCTCCTACGAGCAGTACTTC.

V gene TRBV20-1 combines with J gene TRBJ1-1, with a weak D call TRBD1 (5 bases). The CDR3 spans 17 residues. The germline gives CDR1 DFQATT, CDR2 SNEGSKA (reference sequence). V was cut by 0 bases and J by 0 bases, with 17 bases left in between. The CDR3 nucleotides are TGCAGTGCTAGAGATCGTCTGGGGGGTAACCTGAACACTGAAGCTTTCTTT. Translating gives CSARDRLGGNLNTEAFF.

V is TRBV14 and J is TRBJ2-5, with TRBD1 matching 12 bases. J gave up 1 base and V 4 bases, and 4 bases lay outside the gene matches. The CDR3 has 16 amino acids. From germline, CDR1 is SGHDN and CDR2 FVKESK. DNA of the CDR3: TGTGCCAGCAGCCTTGGGACAGGGGGCTTCCAAGAGACCCAGTACTTC. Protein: CASSLGTGGFQETQYF.

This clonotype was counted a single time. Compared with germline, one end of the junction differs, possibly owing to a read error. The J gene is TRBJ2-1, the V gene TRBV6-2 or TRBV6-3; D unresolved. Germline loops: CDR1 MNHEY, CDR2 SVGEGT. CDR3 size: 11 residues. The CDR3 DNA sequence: TGTGCCAGCAGTCACTACAATGATCAGTTCTTC. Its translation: CASSHYNDQFF.

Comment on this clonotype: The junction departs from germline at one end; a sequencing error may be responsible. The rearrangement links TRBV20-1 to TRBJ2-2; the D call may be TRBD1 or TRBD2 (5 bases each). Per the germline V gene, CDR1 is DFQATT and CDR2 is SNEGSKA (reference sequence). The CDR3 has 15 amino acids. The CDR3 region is CSARDGQGSAGEMFF. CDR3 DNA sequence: TGCAGTGCTAGAGATGGGCAGGGTTCGGCCGGGGAGATGTTTTTT.

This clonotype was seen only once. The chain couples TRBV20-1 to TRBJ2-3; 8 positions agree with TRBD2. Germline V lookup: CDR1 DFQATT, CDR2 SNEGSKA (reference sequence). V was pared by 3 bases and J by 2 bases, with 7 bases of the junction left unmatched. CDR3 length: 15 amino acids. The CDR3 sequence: CSASLGGATTDTQYF. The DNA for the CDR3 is TGCAGTGCTAGCCTCGGGGGGGCGACCACAGATACGCAGTATTTT.

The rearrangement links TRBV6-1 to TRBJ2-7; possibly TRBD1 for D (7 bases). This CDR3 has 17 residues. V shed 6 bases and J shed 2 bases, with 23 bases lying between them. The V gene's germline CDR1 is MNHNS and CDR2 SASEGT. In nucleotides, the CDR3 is TGTGCCAGCAGACCCGCCCTCGGGGGACAGACCACCTACGAGCAGTACTTC. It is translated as CASRPALGGQTTYEQYF.

DNA of the CDR3: TGTGCCAGCAGCTCTTACAGGGCGGACACTGAAGCTTTCTTT. Residues: CASSSYRADTEAFF. The V and J genes are TRBV7-8 and TRBJ1-1, with D tentatively TRBD1 (6 bases). V lost 4 bases, J lost 3 bases, and 12 bases lay in between. The CDR3 covers 14 residues. CDR1 SGHVS and CDR2 FQNEAQ come from the germline V gene. Variable domain in full (rest from reference TRBV7-8 and TRBJ1-1): GAGVSQSPRYKVAKRGQDVALRCDPISGHVSLFWYQQALGQGPEFLTYFQNEAQLDKSGLPSDRFFAERPEGSVSTLKIQRTQQEDSAVYLCASSSYRADTEAFFGQGTRLTVV.

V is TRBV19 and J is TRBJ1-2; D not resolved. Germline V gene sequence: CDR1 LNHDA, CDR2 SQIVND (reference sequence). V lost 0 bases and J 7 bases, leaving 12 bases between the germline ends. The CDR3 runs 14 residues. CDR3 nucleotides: TGTGCCAGTAGTATAGATCGACTGCTCTCTGGCTACACCTTC. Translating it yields CASSIDRLLSGYTF.

The CDR3 sequence: CASSSGPMNTEAFF. The DNA for the CDR3 is TGTGCCAGCAGCTCGGGACCGATGAACACTGAAGCTTTCTTT. The V call is TRBV7-9, the J call TRBJ1-1; D perhaps matches TRBD1 (5 bases). Germline values: CDR1 SEHNR, CDR2 FQNEAQ (reference sequence). The CDR3 length is 14 residues. Trimming shortened V by 4 bases and J by 0 bases, and 9 bases separated the two germline ends. Based on the CDR3 plus reference TRBV7-9 and TRBJ1-1, the full variable domain is DTGVSQNPRHKITKRGQNVTFRCDPISEHNRLYWYRQTLGQGPEFLTYFQNEAQLEKSRLLSDRFSAERPKGSFSTLEIQRTEQGDSAMYLCASSSGPMNTEAFFGQGTRLTVV.

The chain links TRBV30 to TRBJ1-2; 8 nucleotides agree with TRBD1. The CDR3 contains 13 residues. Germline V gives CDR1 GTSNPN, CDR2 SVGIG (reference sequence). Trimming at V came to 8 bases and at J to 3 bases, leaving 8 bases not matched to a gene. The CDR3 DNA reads TGTGCCGGACAGGGTCGGCTCGACTATGGCTACACCTTC. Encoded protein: CAGQGRLDYGYTF.

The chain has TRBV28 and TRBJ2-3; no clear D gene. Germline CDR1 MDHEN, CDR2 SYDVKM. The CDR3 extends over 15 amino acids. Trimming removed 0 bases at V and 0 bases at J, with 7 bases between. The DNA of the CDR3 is TGTGCCAGCAGTTTATGGGGCTATAGCACAGATACGCAGTATTTT. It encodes CASSLWGYSTDTQYF. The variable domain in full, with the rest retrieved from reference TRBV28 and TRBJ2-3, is DVKVTQSSRYLVKRTGEKVFLECVQDMDHENMFWYRQDPGLGLRLIYFSYDVKMKEKGDIPEGYSVSREKKERFSLILESASTNQTSMYLCASSLWGYSTDTQYFGPGTRLTVL.

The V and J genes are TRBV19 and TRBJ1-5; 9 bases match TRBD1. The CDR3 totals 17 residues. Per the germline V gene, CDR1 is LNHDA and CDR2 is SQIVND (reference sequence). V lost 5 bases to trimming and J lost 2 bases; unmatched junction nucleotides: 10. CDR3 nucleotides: TGTGCCAGTAGTTCCCGGGACAGGGTTAGGGGCAATCAGCCCCAGCATTTT. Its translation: CASSSRDRVRGNQPQHF.

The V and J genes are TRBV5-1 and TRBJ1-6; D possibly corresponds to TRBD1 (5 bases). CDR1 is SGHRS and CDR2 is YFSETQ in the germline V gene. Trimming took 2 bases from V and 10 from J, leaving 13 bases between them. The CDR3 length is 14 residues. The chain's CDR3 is CASSLWGDRSPLHF. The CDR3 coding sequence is TGCGCCAGCAGCTTATGGGGGGATCGGTCACCCCTCCACTTT.

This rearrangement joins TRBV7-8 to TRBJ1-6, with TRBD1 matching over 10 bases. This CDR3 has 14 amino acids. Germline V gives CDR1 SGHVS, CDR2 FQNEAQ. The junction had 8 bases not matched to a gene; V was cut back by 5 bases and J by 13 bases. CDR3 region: CASSRGQGPDPLHF. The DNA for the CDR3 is TGTGCCAGCAGCCGGGGACAGGGGCCCGACCCCCTCCACTTT.